There are many counts of the clone carrying this TCR beta chain. No antigen is known for it. The observed sequence ends 3 residues before the CDR3 terminus, with the missing tail filled in from the germline J gene. This entry is derived from a study of T cell clonality in common variable immunodeficiency. The table came from immunoSEQ multiplex PCR; TCRdb's copy has only in-frame clones and leaves some out. The repertoire consists of 45,000 to 55,000 clones, none detected only once. Trimming took 5 bases from V and 1 from J, leaving 8 bases between them. The CDR3 contains 14 residues. Germline V CDR1 and CDR2: SGHVS, FNYEAQ. General study points: The cause of increased CVID clonality remains unclear without subpopulation sequencing. CVID subjects showed higher TCRbeta clonality than healthy controls.

The sequence was collected from a person between 18 and 70 years old in good health. Sequencing was carried out using peripheral blood mononuclear cells. This rearrangement joins TRBV7-6 to TRBJ2-2; D is ambiguous. Partial CDR3 DNA: TGTGCCAGCAGCATTTACTGGAACACCGGGGAG. Translation gives CASSIYWNTGE. The full CDR3 reads CASSIYWNTGELFF.